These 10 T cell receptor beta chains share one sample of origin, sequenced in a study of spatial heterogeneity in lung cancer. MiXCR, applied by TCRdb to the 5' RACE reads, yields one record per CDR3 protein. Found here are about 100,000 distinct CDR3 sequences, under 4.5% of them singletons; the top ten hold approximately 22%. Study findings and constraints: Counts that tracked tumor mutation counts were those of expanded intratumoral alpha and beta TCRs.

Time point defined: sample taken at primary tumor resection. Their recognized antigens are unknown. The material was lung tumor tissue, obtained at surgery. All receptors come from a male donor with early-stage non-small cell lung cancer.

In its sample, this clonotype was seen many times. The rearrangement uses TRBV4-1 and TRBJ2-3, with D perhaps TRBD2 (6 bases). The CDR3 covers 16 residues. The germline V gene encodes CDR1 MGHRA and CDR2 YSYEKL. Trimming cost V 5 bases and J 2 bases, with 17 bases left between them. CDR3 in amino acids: CASSSHFGSITDTQYF. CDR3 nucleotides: TGCGCCAGCAGCTCCCATTTCGGGAGTATCACAGATACGCAGTATTTT.

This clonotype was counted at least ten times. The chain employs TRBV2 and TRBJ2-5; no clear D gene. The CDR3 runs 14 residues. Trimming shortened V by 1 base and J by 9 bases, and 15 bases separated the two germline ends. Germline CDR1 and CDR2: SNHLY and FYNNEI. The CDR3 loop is CASSEGTMAWAQYF. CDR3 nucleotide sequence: TGTGCCAGCAGTGAAGGGACGATGGCATGGGCCCAGTACTTC.

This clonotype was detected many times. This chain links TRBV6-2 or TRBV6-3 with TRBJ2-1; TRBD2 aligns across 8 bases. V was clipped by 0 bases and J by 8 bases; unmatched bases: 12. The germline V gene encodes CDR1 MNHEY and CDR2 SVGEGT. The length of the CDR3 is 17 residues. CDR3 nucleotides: TGTGCCAGCAGTTACTCGAGTATTGAGCGGGAGAGCGATGAGCAGTTCTTC. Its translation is CASSYSSIERESDEQFF.

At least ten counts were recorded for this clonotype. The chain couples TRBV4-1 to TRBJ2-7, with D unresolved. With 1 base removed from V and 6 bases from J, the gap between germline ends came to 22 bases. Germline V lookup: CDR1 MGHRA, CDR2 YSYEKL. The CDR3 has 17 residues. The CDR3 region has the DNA TGCGCCAGCAGCCAAGCCCGAGCCACGGCACTATACAGCGAGCAGTACTTC. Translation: CASSQARATALYSEQYF.

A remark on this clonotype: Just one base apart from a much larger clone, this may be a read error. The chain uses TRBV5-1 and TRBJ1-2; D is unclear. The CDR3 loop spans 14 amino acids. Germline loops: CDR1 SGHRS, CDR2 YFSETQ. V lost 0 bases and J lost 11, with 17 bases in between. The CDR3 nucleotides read TGCGCCAGCAGCTTGGAGTCAGATTGGGCAATGTACACCTTC. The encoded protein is CASSLESDWAMYTF. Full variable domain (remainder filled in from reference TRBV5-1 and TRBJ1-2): KAGVTQTPRYLIKTRGQQVTLSCSPISGHRSVSWYQQTPGQGLQFLFEYFSETQRNKGNFPGRFSGRQFSNSRSEMNVSTLELGDSALYLCASSLESDWAMYTFGSGTRLTVV.

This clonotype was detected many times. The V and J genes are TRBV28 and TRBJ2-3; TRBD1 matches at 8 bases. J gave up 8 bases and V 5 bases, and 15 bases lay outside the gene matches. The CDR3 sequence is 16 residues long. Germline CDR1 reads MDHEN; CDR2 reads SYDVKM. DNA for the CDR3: TGTGCCAGCAGTCCGACAGGGGTTTATTCGGGTGTTACGCAGTATTTT. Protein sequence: CASSPTGVYSGVTQYF. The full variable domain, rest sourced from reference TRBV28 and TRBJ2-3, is DVKVTQSSRYLVKRTGEKVFLECVQDMDHENMFWYRQDPGLGLRLIYFSYDVKMKEKGDIPEGYSVSREKKERFSLILESASTNQTSMYLCASSPTGVYSGVTQYFGPGTRLTVL.

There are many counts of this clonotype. Written as DNA, the CDR3 is TGTGCCATCTTCAAAGGAAACACCGGGGAGCTGTTTTTT. Amino acids: CAIFKGNTGELFF. This sequence joins TRBV2 and TRBJ2-2; D ambiguous. The V gene lost 10 bases and the J gene lost 2 bases, with 11 bases spanning the gap. This CDR3 has 13 amino acids. Germline V CDR1 and CDR2: SNHLY, FYNNEI.

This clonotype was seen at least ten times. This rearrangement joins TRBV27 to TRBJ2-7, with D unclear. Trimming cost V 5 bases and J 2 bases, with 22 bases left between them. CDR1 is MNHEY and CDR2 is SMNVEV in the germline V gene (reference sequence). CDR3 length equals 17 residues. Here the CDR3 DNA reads TGTGCCAGCAGTATGGATGGCCGCGCGTGGGCCCCCTACGAGCAGTACTTC. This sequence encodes CASSMDGRAWAPYEQYF.

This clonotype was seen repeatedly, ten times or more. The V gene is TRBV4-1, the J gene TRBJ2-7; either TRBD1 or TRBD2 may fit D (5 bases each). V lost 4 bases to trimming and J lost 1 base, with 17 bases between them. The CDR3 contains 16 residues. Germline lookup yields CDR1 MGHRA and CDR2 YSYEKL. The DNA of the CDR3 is TGCGCCAGCAGCCTTACGCCCGGGACGCAATCCTACGAGCAGTACTTC. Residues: CASSLTPGTQSYEQYF.

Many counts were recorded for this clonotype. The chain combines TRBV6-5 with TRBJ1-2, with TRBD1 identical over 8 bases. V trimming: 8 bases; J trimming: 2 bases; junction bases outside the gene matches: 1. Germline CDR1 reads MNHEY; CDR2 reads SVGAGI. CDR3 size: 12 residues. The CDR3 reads CASYRGNYGYTF. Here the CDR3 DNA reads TGTGCCAGCTACAGGGGGAACTATGGCTACACCTTC.